These T cell receptor beta chains were read from a single sample in a study of blood T cell repertoires in COVID-19. Libraries were prepared by immunoSEQ multiplex PCR; TCRdb keeps only in-frame clonotypes and omits some of them. The sample shows approximately 240,000 clones, more than 80% of them seen only once. The sequenced sample was peripheral blood. These receptors came from a woman in her 30s with COVID-19, enrolled during active disease. Both conserved end residues are part of each CDR3. Each record gives: clone size, CDR3 length, V gene, D gene, J gene, CDR3 protein, CDR3 DNA. A D gene is named only where the DNA matches it firmly. Only part of the rows carry a size: once, few, many, or a class if the clone is expanded.

-,17,TRBV27,-,TRBJ2-2,CASSLYAGFANTGELFF,TGTGCCAGCAGTTTATACGCGGGCTTCGCGAACACCGGGGAGCTGTTTTTT
-,15,TRBV6-1,-,TRBJ2-3,CASSEAGLHTDTQYF,TGTGCCAGCAGTGAAGCAGGACTCCACACAGATACGCAGTATTTT
-,15,TRBV5-1,-,TRBJ2-3,CASSLGRAGADTQYF,TGCGCCAGCAGCCTCGGACGGGCCGGGGCAGATACGCAGTATTTT
-,17,TRBV6-6,TRBD1,TRBJ1-5,CASSRIGTDISNQPQHF,TGTGCCAGCAGTCGCATCGGGACAGATATTAGCAATCAGCCCCAGCATTTT
-,14,TRBV6-5,TRBD1,TRBJ2-5,CASCAAGGVETQYF,TGTGCCAGCTGCGCGGCAGGGGGCGTGGAGACCCAGTACTTC
-,14,TRBV4-3,-,TRBJ1-1,CASSLIGGGTEAFF,TGCGCCAGCAGCCTAATAGGCGGGGGCACTGAAGCTTTCTTT
-,15,TRBV4-1,TRBD1,TRBJ2-7,CASSQAGTGLNEQYF,TGCGCCAGCAGCCAGGCCGGGACAGGGCTGAACGAGCAGTACTTC
once,17,TRBV4-1,TRBD1,TRBJ1-4,CASSLSGQGATNEKLFF,TGCGCCAGCAGCCTTTCGGGACAGGGGGCAACTAATGAAAAACTGTTTTTT
-,17,TRBV7-7,TRBD2,TRBJ2-3,CASSKQGAGGGTDTQYF,TGTGCCAGCAGCAAACAGGGAGCGGGAGGGGGCACAGATACGCAGTATTTT
-,17,TRBV4-3,TRBD2,TRBJ2-3,CASSQVLRGGPADTQYF,TGCGCCAGCAGCCAAGTACTCCGGGGGGGCCCGGCAGATACGCAGTATTTT
-,16,TRBV7-2,-,TRBJ2-2,CASTPRARGGGGELFF,TGTGCCAGCACCCCCCGGGCGAGGGGAGGGGGCGGGGAGCTGTTTTTT
-,13,TRBV27,-,TRBJ2-3,CASSPLVTDTQYF,TGTGCCAGCAGTCCATTAGTAACAGATACGCAGTATTTT
-,15,TRBV5-5,TRBD1,TRBJ1-1,CASSNSGTGGPRAFF,TGTGCCAGCAGCAACTCCGGGACAGGGGGCCCGCGGGCTTTCTTT
few,13,TRBV7-2,-,TRBJ1-2,CASSLGAYYGYTF,TGTGCCAGCAGCTTGGGGGCCTACTATGGCTACACCTTC
-,15,TRBV30,TRBD2,TRBJ2-1,CAWSGPSGGANEQFF,TGTGCCTGGAGTGGTCCTAGCGGGGGGGCGAATGAGCAGTTCTTC